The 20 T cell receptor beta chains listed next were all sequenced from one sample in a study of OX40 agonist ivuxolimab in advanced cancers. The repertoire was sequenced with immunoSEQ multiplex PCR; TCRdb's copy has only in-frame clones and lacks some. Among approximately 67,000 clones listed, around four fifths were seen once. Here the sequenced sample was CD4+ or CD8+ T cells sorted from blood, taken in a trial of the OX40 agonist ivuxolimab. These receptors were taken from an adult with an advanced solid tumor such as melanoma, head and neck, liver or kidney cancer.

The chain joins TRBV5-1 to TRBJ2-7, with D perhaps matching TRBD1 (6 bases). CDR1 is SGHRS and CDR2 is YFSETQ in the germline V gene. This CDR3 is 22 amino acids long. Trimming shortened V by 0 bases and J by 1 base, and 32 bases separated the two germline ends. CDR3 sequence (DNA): TGCGCCAGCAGCTTGGGTGGAACTTTTGCCCTAGGACAGCCCGCAACTTCCTACGAGCAGTACTTC. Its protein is CASSLGGTFALGQPATSYEQYF.

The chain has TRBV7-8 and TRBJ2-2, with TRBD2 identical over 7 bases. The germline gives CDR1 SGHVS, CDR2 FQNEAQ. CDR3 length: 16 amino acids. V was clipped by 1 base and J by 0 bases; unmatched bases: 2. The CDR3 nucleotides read TGTGCCAGCAGCTTAGGGCTAGCGGCGAACACCGGGGAGCTGTTTTTT. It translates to CASSLGLAANTGELFF.

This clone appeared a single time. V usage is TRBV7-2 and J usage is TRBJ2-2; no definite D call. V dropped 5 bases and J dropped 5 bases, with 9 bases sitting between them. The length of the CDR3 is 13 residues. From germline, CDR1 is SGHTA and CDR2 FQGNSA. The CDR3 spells CASSPVRTGELFF. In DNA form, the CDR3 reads TGTGCCAGCAGCCCTGTAAGGACCGGGGAGCTGTTTTTT.

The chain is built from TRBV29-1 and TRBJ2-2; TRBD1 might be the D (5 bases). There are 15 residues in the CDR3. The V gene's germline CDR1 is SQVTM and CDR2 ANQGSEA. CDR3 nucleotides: TGCAGTATAGACCTGGGGCAGGGTGTCTCCGGGGAGCTGTTTTTT. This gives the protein CSIDLGQGVSGELFF.

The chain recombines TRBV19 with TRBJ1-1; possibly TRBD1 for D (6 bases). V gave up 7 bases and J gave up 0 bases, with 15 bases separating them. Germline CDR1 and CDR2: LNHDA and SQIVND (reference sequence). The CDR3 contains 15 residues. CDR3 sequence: CASTQGHTLNTEAFF. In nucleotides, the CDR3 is TGTGCCAGTACCCAGGGACACACTTTGAACACTGAAGCTTTCTTT.

CDR3 in DNA: TGTGCCAGCCTAGCGGGAGGGATCACCGGGGAGCTGTTTTTT. Translation: CASLAGGITGELFF. V usage is TRBV6-5 and J usage is TRBJ2-2; 12 bases map to TRBD2. Germline V CDR1 and CDR2: MNHEY, SVGAGI. The V and J ends lost 8 bases and 4 bases, in that order; junction bases with no gene match: 2. This CDR3 comprises 14 residues.

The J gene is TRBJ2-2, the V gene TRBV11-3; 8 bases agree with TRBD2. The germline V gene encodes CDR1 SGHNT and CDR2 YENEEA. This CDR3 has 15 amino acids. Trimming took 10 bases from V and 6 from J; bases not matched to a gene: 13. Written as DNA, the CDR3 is TGTGCCACCACGTCTAGCGGGCGGGTCTCCGGGGAGCTGTTTTTT. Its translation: CATTSSGRVSGELFF. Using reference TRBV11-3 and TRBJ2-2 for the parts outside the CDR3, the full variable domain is EAGVVQSPRYKIIEKKQPVAFWCNPISGHNTLYWYLQNLGQGPELLIRYENEEAVDDSQLPKDRFSAERLKGVDSTLKIQPAELGDSAVYLCATTSSGRVSGELFFGEGSRLTVL.

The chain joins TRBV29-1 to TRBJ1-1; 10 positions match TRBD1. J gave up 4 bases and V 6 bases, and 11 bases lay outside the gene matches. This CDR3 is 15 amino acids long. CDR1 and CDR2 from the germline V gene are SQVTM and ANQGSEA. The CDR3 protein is CSVVRTGGRGTEAFF. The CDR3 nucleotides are TGCAGCGTAGTGAGGACAGGGGGGCGCGGCACTGAAGCTTTCTTT.

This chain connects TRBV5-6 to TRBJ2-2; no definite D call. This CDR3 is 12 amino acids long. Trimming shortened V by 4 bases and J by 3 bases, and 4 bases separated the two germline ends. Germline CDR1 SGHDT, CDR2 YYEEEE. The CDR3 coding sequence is TGTGCCAGCAGCCAAGACACCGGGGAGCTGTTTTTT. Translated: CASSQDTGELFF.

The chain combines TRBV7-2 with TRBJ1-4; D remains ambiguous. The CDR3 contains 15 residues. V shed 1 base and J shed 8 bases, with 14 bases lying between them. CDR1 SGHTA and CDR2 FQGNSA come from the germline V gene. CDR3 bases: TGTGCCAGCAGCTTAGGATCTACCTTAGGAGAAAAACTGTTTTTT. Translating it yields CASSLGSTLGEKLFF.

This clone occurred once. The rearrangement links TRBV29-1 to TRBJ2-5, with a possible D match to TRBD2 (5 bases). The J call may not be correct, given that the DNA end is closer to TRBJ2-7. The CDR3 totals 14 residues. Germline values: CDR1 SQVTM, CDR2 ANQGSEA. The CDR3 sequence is CSVDGLTDSTEQYF. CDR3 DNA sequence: TGCAGCGTTGACGGCCTGACGGACTCCACCGAGCAGTACTTC.

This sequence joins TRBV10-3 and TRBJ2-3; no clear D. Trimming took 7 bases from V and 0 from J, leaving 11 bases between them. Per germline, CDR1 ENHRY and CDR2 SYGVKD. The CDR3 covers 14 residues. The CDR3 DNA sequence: TGTGCCATCAAAGGAGCCTTTAGCACAGATACGCAGTATTTT. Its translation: CAIKGAFSTDTQYF.

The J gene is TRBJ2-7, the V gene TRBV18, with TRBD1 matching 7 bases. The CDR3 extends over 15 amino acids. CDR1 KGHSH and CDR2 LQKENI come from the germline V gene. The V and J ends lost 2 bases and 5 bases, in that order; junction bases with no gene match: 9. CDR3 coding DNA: TGTGCCAGCTCACCAAGCCAGGCAGGGGGACACGAGCAGTACTTC. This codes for CASSPSQAGGHEQYF.

The CDR3 nucleotides are TGTGCCAGCAGCTTAGGACTTCCCGATTACGAGCAGTACTTC. Translation gives CASSLGLPDYEQYF. J is TRBJ2-7 and V is TRBV7-2; D is uncertain. V was trimmed by 1 base and J by 4 bases, leaving 11 bases between them. Germline V gives CDR1 SGHTA, CDR2 FQGNSA. The CDR3 is made up of 14 amino acids.

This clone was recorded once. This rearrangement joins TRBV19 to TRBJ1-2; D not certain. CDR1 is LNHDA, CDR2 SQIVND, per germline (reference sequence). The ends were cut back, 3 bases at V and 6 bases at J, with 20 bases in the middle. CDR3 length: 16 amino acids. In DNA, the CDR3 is TGTGCCAGTAGTATTCGCTCACAAGCTGGGCTGCATGGCTACACCTTC. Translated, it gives CASSIRSQAGLHGYTF.

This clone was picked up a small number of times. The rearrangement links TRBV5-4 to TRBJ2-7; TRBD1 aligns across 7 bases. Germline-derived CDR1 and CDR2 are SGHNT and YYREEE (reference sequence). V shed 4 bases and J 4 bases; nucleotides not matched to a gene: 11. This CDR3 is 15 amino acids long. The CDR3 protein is CASSTSGQERYEQYF. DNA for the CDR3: TGTGCCAGCAGCACCTCCGGACAGGAAAGATACGAGCAGTACTTC.

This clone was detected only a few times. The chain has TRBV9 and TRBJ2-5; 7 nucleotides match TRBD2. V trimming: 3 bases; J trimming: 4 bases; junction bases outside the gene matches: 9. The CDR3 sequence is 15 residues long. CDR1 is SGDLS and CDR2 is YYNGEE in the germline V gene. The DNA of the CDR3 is TGTGCCAGCAGCGGCGCTCGGGGAGGGCGAGAGACCCAGTACTTC. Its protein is CASSGARGGRETQYF.

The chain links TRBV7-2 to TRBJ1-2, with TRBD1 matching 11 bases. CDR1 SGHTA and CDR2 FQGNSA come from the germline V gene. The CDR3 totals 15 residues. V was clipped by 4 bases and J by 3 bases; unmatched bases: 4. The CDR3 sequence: CASSSSDRGHYGYTF. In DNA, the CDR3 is TGTGCCAGCAGCTCATCGGACAGGGGGCACTATGGCTACACCTTC.

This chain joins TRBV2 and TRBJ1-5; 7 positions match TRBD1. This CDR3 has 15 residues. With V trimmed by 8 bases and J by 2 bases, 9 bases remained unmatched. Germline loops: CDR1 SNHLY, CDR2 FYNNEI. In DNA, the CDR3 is TGTGCCAGCGGAACCGACAGGGCAGGCAATCAGCCCCAGCATTTT. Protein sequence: CASGTDRAGNQPQHF.

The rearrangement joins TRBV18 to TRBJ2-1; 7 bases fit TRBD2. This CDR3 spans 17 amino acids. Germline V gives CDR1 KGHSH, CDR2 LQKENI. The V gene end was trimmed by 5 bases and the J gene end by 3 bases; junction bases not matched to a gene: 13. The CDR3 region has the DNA TGTGCCAGCTCAGGTTCAGTCGTAAGCGGGGTCTACAATGAGCAGTTCTTC. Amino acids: CASSGSVVSGVYNEQFF. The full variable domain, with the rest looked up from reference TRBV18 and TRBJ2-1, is NAGVMQNPRHLVRRRGQEARLRCSPMKGHSHVYWYRQLPEEGLKFMVYLQKENIIDESGMPKERFSAEFPKEGPSILRIQQVVRGDSAAYFCASSGSVVSGVYNEQFFGPGTRLTVL.